The 10 T cell receptor beta chains presented below share a single source sample, sequenced in a study of control samples from healthy donors and cancer patients. Generated by immunoSEQ multiplex PCR, the TCRdb table keeps only in-frame clones and is missing some. The data contain some 39,000 clones, around 80% of them seen just once; the ten biggest clones take up 20% to 25%. The source material was PBMCs. Source of these receptors: a woman in her fifties or sixties with lung cancer.

The chain is built from TRBV9 and TRBJ2-3; 9 bases map to TRBD1. Germline V CDR1 and CDR2: SGDLS, YYNGEE. CDR3 length equals 20 residues. The J segment lost 11 bases and the V segment lost 4 bases, leaving 29 bases of the junction unmatched. DNA of the CDR3: TGTGCCAGCAGCCGAACGTCCGGGACAGGGTACCTAAAAAACGAGATGATGCAGTATTTT. Its translation is CASSRTSGTGYLKNEMMQYF.

The sample holds a few counts of this clone. The chain employs TRBV7-3 and TRBJ2-6, with D uncertain. V was trimmed by 3 bases and J by 2 bases, leaving 8 bases between them. This CDR3 region has 15 residues. Germline V lookup: CDR1 SGHTA, CDR2 FQGTGA. CDR3 protein: CASSLGRPGANVLTF. The DNA for the CDR3 is TGTGCCAGCAGCTTGGGTAGGCCTGGGGCCAACGTCCTGACTTTC. The complete variable domain, with remaining parts taken from reference TRBV7-3 and TRBJ2-6, reads GAGVSQTPSNKVTEKGKYVELRCDPISGHTALYWYRQSLGQGPEFLIYFQGTGAADDSGLPNDRFFAVRPEGSVSTLKIQRTERGDSAVYLCASSLGRPGANVLTFGAGSRLTVL.

The chain combines TRBV6-5 with TRBJ1-1; D is possibly TRBD1 (5 bases). CDR1 and CDR2 from the germline V gene are MNHEY and SVGAGI. This CDR3 has 13 residues. Between the trimmed V and J ends, which lost 6 bases and 2 bases, there was a span of 10 bases. The CDR3 reads CASSDRPNTEAFF. For the CDR3, the DNA is TGTGCCAGCAGCGACAGACCTAACACTGAAGCTTTCTTT.

The gene calls are TRBV29-1 and TRBJ1-1, with D possibly being TRBD1 (5 bases). The V end was cut by 7 bases, the J end by 0 bases, with 15 bases between. The germline gives CDR1 SQVTM, CDR2 ANQGSEA. The CDR3 is made up of 14 amino acids. The CDR3 region is CSAAGTTVNTEAFF. In DNA form, the CDR3 reads TGCAGCGCCGCAGGGACGACGGTGAACACTGAAGCTTTCTTT.

The chain combines TRBV5-1 with TRBJ1-1; D gene unclear. The CDR3 is 15 residues long. V was trimmed by 2 bases and J by 4 bases, leaving 15 bases between them. Germline values: CDR1 SGHRS, CDR2 YFSETQ. CDR3 in amino acids: CASSLGLLGGTEAFF. CDR3 DNA: TGCGCCAGCAGCTTAGGACTGCTCGGCGGCACTGAAGCTTTCTTT.

The rearrangement links TRBV2 to TRBJ2-2, with TRBD1 identical over 7 bases. The V and J ends lost 6 bases and 6 bases, in that order; junction bases with no gene match: 1. The CDR3 is 12 amino acids. Germline V gene lookup returns CDR1 SNHLY and CDR2 FYNNEI. The CDR3 bases are TGTGCCAGCAGGACAGGGTCCGGGGAGCTGTTTTTT. It encodes CASRTGSGELFF.

V gene TRBV29-1 combines with J gene TRBJ2-7, with TRBD2 identical over 13 bases. CDR3 length: 14 residues. Unmatched junction bases numbered 12, after V lost 7 bases and J lost 9 bases. Germline CDR1 SQVTM, CDR2 ANQGSEA. CDR3 sequence reads: CSASTSGGSTVQYF. CDR3 nucleotides: TGCAGCGCCTCGACTAGCGGGGGGTCCACGGTGCAGTACTTC.

V and J are TRBV5-5 and TRBJ1-2, with TRBD1 as a possible D gene (6 bases). This CDR3 is 12 amino acids long. Germline-derived CDR1 and CDR2 are SGHKS and YYEKEE (reference sequence). Trimming left V 5 bases short and J 6 bases short, with 11 bases between. The CDR3: CASSRTADGYTF. CDR3 nucleotide sequence: TGTGCCAGCAGTCGGACAGCCGATGGCTACACCTTC.

The chain is built from TRBV30 and TRBJ1-6; D is undetermined. The CDR3 covers 13 residues. V lost 7 bases and J 10 bases, leaving 17 bases between the germline ends. Germline V lookup: CDR1 GTSNPN, CDR2 SVGIG (reference sequence). The CDR3 reads CAYAGRWESPLHF. In nucleotides, the CDR3 is TGTGCCTACGCCGGGAGGTGGGAATCACCCCTCCACTTT.

The CDR3 sequence: CASTPSGRVNSYNEQFF. The CDR3 DNA reads as TGCGCCAGCACCCCTAGCGGGAGGGTCAACTCCTACAATGAGCAGTTCTTC. This chain joins TRBV5-1 and TRBJ2-1; 12 bases line up with TRBD2. Germline assignment: CDR1 SGHRS and CDR2 YFSETQ. The CDR3 runs to 17 residues. The ends lost 6 bases at V and 0 bases at J; junction bases unmatched: 7.